The clone carrying this T cell receptor beta chain has just a few counts. The antigen remains unidentified. This specimen comes from a study of early T cells in non-severe SARS-CoV-2 infection. At the level of the study: Sequencing targeted bulk RNA from unsorted whole blood, leaving chains unpaired. Study conclusions and caveats: Anti-spike CD8 specificities were favored by VDJdb matching, whose results missed private and CD4 specificities.

The TCR library protocol attached unique molecular identifiers to the individual cDNA molecules. TCRdb reprocessed the 5' RACE reads with MiXCR, giving one entry per CDR3 protein. The sample includes more than 45,000 distinct CDR3 sequences, around 12% of them seen just once. Germline CDR1 and CDR2: SGDLS and YYNGEE. V lost 0 bases to trimming and J lost 0 bases, with 14 bases between them. The CDR3 length is 17 residues. Sequencing was done on a sample of whole blood. The rearrangement joins TRBV9 to TRBJ2-3; D not certain. This clonotype originated in an adult who was a healthcare worker with PCR-confirmed SARS-CoV-2 infection or an uninfected control (not recorded which). CDR3 DNA sequence: TGTGCCAGCAGCGTAGAAGGCGGAGCCCTTAGCACAGATACGCAGTATTTT. Translating gives CASSVEGGALSTDTQYF.